The 3 T cell receptor beta chains presented below share a single source sample, sequenced in a study of blood T cells in healthy people across ages. Next came a second PCR, run for 7 to 11 cycles, which used a sample-barcoded 5' primer along with a J-beta primer mix. TCRdb re-called the 5' RACE reads through MiXCR, storing one row per CDR3 protein. Here the sample spans 550,000 to 650,000 distinct CDR3 sequences, 25% to 30% being singletons. The material sequenced was blood. The receptors stem from a woman over 75 in good health.

Concerning this clonotype: A read error may be the cause here, since a much bigger clone is one base away. The DNA for the CDR3 is TGTGCCAGCAGCGCCAGGGTGTCCTATGTCTACACCTTC. Its protein is CASSARVSYVYTF. The chain joins TRBV9 to TRBJ1-2, with a tentative D call TRBD1 (5 bases). CDR1 and CDR2 (germline): SGDLS, YYNGEE. The CDR3 totals 13 residues.

This clonotype came up many times. The genes are TRBV7-2 and TRBJ2-3; D unclear. CDR3 size: 15 residues. Trimming cost V 1 base and J 0 bases, with 8 bases left between them. The germline CDR1 and CDR2 sequences are SGHTA and FQGNSA. CDR3 bases: TGTGCCAGCAGCTTAGTCTTCGGTAGCACAGATACGCAGTATTTT. It specifies CASSLVFGSTDTQYF.

With respect to this clonotype: A read error may produce the germline difference seen at one junction end. V is TRBV30 and J is TRBJ1-5; D unresolved. The germline V gene has CDR1 GTSNPN and CDR2 SVGIG (reference sequence). The CDR3 covers 12 residues. CDR3 protein: CAWSVANQPQHF. The CDR3, as DNA: TGTGCGTGGAGCGTTGCCAATCAGCCCCAGCATTTT.